This T cell receptor (beta chain) was captured in a study of T cell responses to AZD1222 COVID-19 vaccine (dated by TCRdb to the early 2020s). Some background on the complete study: A total of 233 trial participants underwent TCR sequencing, of whom about 210 received two doses of AZD1222 and about 25 received two doses of the MenACWY control vaccine. Enrollment into the trials was organized by age into subgroups of 18-55, 56-69 and 70-plus years, and those subgroups contained about 150, 27 and 61 TCR-sequenced participants, respectively. Summary of the overall study and its limitations: In the small 56-69-year group, the increase in depth fell short of significance, most likely because of low power. Nearly half of unique spike-specific TCRs reportedly recognized epitopes outside regions mutated in the B.1.351 and B.1.1.7 variants. Participants were mostly white British, with more females than males. The authors suggested clonal diversity may have been underestimated. Conclusions about previously exposed vaccinees were limited because only six AZD1222 recipients were SARS-CoV-2 seropositive at baseline. After two AZD1222 doses, both the breadth and the depth of spike-specific TCRs were significantly higher than at day 0 and than in MenACWY recipients. Because no day 14 peak-response samples were available, the repertoires could be characterized only after the peak T cell response. Vaccine-associated CD4 TCRs spanned the whole spike protein, with dominant responses in regions 160-218 and 743-854.

The CDR3 regions of human TCRbeta chains were analyzed by immunosequencing. For the original study's pipeline: Repertoire TCRs were checked for matches against a reference library of SARS-CoV-2-specific TCRs that had been generated using the MIRA antigen-specificity platform. Breadth was defined as the fraction of unique TCRs that were SARS-CoV-2-associated, and depth was defined as the fraction of total T cells that were SARS-CoV-2-associated. Using the MIRA data, each spike-specific TCR was mapped to the spike region that the TCR reacts to and placed in a CD4 or CD8 class. Log10-transformed breadth and depth values were compared by one-way ANOVA with Sidak's multiple comparisons tests. In its TCRdb copy, this immuneACCESS table keeps in-frame sequences only and misses some clones. Where compared with another copy, unresolved V genes explain less than half of these, and the others have no known cause. V, J and clone size were drawn from that table, and D and trimming were deduced from the DNA. This sample comprises 130,000 or so clones, 75% to 95% of them detected only once. Of the sample, 1.9% is held by the ten largest clones.

V loses 5 bases of germline sequence and J loses 4 bases, and the interval between the two ends is 11 bases. Looking up the germline V gene (reference sequence) yields CDR1 SEHNR and CDR2 FQNEAQ. The CDR3 holds 13 amino acids from the cysteine to the phenylalanine. Just CDR3 DNA is preserved here, 39 bases in frame from base 1. The intended sense of this specimen's time point label: about 28 days (+/-7) after the second vaccine dose. AZD1222 recipients whose second dose came at about 4 weeks and those whose second dose came at about 12 weeks were combined into one group, since spike-specific TCR depth and breadth did not differ between the two schedules. Samples from vaccinated people were obtained from the UK trials COV001 and COV002, which included a single-blind randomized controlled phase 2/3 trial of AZD1222 (ChAdOx1 nCoV-19) in healthy adults. For TCRbeta chain sequencing, PBMC samples from trial participants were taken at day 0 and at day 28 after the second dose.

The sample holds one count of this clone. No antigen is known for it. No clone much larger than this one lies a single base away; base qualities are absent. This specimen was peripheral blood, taken 28 days after the second AZD1222 dose. The chain employs TRBV7-9 and TRBJ1-1; a confident D gene designation cannot be given. The TCR sequence derives from an adult who received the AZD1222 COVID-19 vaccine. Here the CDR3 is given as CASSPERVTEAFF. The nucleotide sequence reads as follows: TGTGCCAGCAGCCCGGAGCGGGTCACTGAAGCTTTCTTT.